This TCR beta chain is from a study of shared clonotypes between healthy human individuals. Findings of the study overall: Genetic and exposure-history diversity was limited by the few donors.

The CDR3 is 14 amino acids. V gave up 6 bases and J gave up 2 bases, with 13 bases separating them. Germline CDR1 SGHNT, CDR2 YYREEE (reference sequence). Worth noting for this clone: Its matching antigen is unknown.

In the CD4+ fraction, cells were divided into CD45RA+ naive and CD45RA-negative memory subsets. Each subset's genomic DNA was shared equally among a number of immunoSEQ plates. TCRdb keeps only in-frame clones here, not all; method: immunoSEQ multiplex PCR. The repertoire has approximately 2.5 million clones, around 90% of them found once; the top ten carry about 0.13%. This sequence joins TRBV5-4 and TRBJ2-3; D is uncertain. The sequence was collected from a man between 18 and 29 years old in good health. Sequenced input: naive CD4+ T cells sorted from blood. Subset specified: CD45RA+ positively selected. DNA for the CDR3: TGTGCCAGCACCGCCCGACATCTCACAGATACGCAGTATTTT. Translated: CASTARHLTDTQYF. Supplemented by reference TRBV5-4 and TRBJ2-3, the full variable domain reads ETGVTQSPTHLIKTRGQQVTLRCSSQSGHNTVSWYQQALGQGPQFIFQYYREEENGRGNFPPRFSGLQFPNYSSELNVNALELDDSALYLCASTARHLTDTQYFGPGTRLTVL.